This T cell receptor beta chain was sequenced during a study of neurological immune-mediated disorders. Overall study findings and caveats: The expanded clones of different subjects shared no CDR3 amino acid sequences (suggesting private repertoires in all groups).

The CDR3 is 12 amino acids. V gave up 10 bases and J gave up 9 bases; unmatched junction bases: 8. The germline CDR1 and CDR2 sequences are SNHLY and FYNNEI. The unsorted libraries were generated from a total of 2 million PBMCs, which had been stored in RNAlater at -80 C. This clonotype was recorded at least ten times. Antigen unknown. The team produced cDNA through 5'RACE using 10-nucleotide random UMIs. Every sequencing run returned over 200 million TCR-beta sequences, which were derived from 15-18 subjects. MiXCR was run by TCRdb on the 5' RACE reads, yielding one entry per CDR3 protein. The sample consists of tens of thousands of distinct CDR3 sequences, nearly 7.5% of them appearing once.

The sequenced sample was PBMCs. The origin of this receptor is a woman between 40 and 50 years old in good health. The chain joins TRBV2 to TRBJ2-1; TRBD2 matches at 8 bases. CDR3: CATGERESEQFF. The CDR3 DNA follows: TGTGCCACAGGGGAGCGGGAGAGTGAGCAGTTCTTC.